Listed below are T cell receptor beta chains from one sample, sequenced in a study of healthy donors' naive CD4 and CD8 T cells. In TCRdb, the reads were re-called with MiXCR into one record per CDR3 protein. The sample has roughly 200,000 distinct CDR3 sequences; 65% to 80% are singletons. Sequencing was done on a sample of naive CD4+ and CD8+ T cells sorted from blood, pooled from several donors. Receptor source: a pool of human donors in good health; the sample pools cells from several healthy donors. Each CDR3 is given with its conserved first and last residue. Each record gives: J gene, V gene, D gene, clone size, CDR3 length, CDR3 DNA, CDR3 protein. A D gene is named only where the DNA matches it firmly. Clone size, where shown, is once, few, many, or a class for clones that have expanded.

>TRBJ1-1|TRBV12-5|TRBD1|.|19
TGTGCTAGTGGCTCCCTACTACAGGGGAGAGGGGTTATAGGGACTGAAGCTTTCTTT
CASGSLLQGRGVIGTEAFF
>TRBJ2-7|TRBV29-1|TRBD1|few|15
TGCAGCGTTGAGGATGGACAGGGGGGACGGTACGAGCAGTACTTC
CSVEDGQGGRYEQYF
>TRBJ2-7|TRBV29-1|.|.|15
TGCAGCGTTGTTTGGCGGAGCGACCGACCCTACGAGCAGTACTTC
CSVVWRSDRPYEQYF
>TRBJ2-3|TRBV5-4|.|.|16
TGTGCCAGCAGCTTCCTCCAGAATCTTCGCACAGATACGCAGTATTTT
CASSFLQNLRTDTQYF
>TRBJ2-3|TRBV29-1|TRBD1|.|15
TGCAGCGTTGATGGGACAGGAGGGTTCACAGATACGCAGTATTTT
CSVDGTGGFTDTQYF
>TRBJ2-7|TRBV18|.|.|13
TGTGCCAGCTCACCACAAAAGGGCTACGAGCAGTACTTC
CASSPQKGYEQYF
>TRBJ1-1|TRBV20-1|TRBD1|.|12
TGCACCGTACTCGGACAGGTTACTGAAGCTTTCTTT
CTVLGQVTEAFF
>TRBJ2-7|TRBV18|.|few|14
TGTGCCAGCTCACCACCATCCAGCCACTACGAGCAGTACTTC
CASSPPSSHYEQYF
>TRBJ2-3|TRBV19|TRBD1|.|15
TGTGCCAGTAGTCCAGGACAGGGACTCACAGATACGCAGTATTTT
CASSPGQGLTDTQYF
>TRBJ2-1|TRBV29-1|TRBD1|.|15
TGCAGCGTTGAAGATGGACAGGGGGCATACAATGAGCAATTCTTC
CSVEDGQGAYNEQFF
>TRBJ2-1|TRBV19|TRBD2|.|13
TGTGCCAGTAGTAATAGCGGGGTCACTGAGCAGTTCTTC
CASSNSGVTEQFF
>TRBJ2-1|TRBV7-8|TRBD1|.|15
TGTGCCAGCAGCTGGCCGGGACAGGGTGCCAATGAGCAGTTCTTC
CASSWPGQGANEQFF
>TRBJ2-3|TRBV27|.|.|13
TGTGCCAGCAGTTTCCAGGGCCGTCAGCCCCAGTATTTT
CASSFQGRQPQYF
>TRBJ2-1|TRBV6-1|.|.|11
TGTGCCAGCAGTGAACCCAATGAGCAGTTCTTC
CASSEPNEQFF